This entry lists 7 T cell receptor beta chains sequenced from one sample in a study of CD8+ T cells in alopecia areata. Following RNA extraction, reverse transcription yielded cDNA that acted as the sequencing template. Only in-frame clones appear in the TCRdb table, and some are missing; sequencing was by immunoSEQ multiplex PCR. The sample holds 60,000 to 65,000 clones, roughly two fifths seen once. The sequenced material came from NKG2D-low CD8+ T cells sorted from blood. All receptors derive from a human donor with alopecia areata.

The rearrangement joins TRBV30 to TRBJ2-7; D assignment may be TRBD1 or TRBD2 (5 bases each). There are 13 residues in the CDR3. V was shortened by 0 bases and J by 5 bases, with 11 bases between the two germline ends. The germline CDR1 and CDR2 sequences are GTSNPN and SVGIG (reference sequence). CDR3 in amino acids: CAWSVRQGHEQYF. CDR3 sequence (DNA): TGTGCCTGGAGTGTACGTCAGGGACACGAGCAGTACTTC.

The V and J genes are TRBV27 and TRBJ2-2, with 7 nucleotides matching TRBD2. CDR1 is MNHEY and CDR2 is SMNVEV in the germline V gene (reference sequence). V lost 6 bases and J lost 0; bases outside the gene matches: 1. CDR3 length: 14 residues. This CDR3 is CASSSGANTGELFF. The CDR3 coding sequence is TGTGCCAGCAGCAGCGGGGCGAACACCGGGGAGCTGTTTTTT.

This clone was detected only a few times. The chain uses TRBV28 and TRBJ2-1, with D possibly matching TRBD2 (6 bases). This CDR3 is 17 amino acids long. The germline V and J ends were trimmed by 5 bases and 5 bases, with 22 bases remaining between them. The germline V gene has CDR1 MDHEN and CDR2 SYDVKM. This CDR3 is CASSTSARRAIHNEQFF. The CDR3 DNA reads TGTGCCAGCAGTACATCCGCCAGGAGGGCGATACACAATGAGCAGTTCTTC.

The chain joins TRBV29-1 to TRBJ1-2; D gene unclear. Germline CDR1 is SQVTM and CDR2 is ANQGSEA. The CDR3 is 11 residues long. Between the trimmed V and J ends, which lost 7 bases and 5 bases, there was a span of 11 bases. This chain's CDR3 is CSAEDRYGYTF. In nucleotides, the CDR3 is TGCAGCGCTGAGGATCGTTATGGCTACACCTTC.

This clone was seen a handful of times. V gene TRBV7-2 combines with J gene TRBJ2-7; TRBD2 is a possible D gene (5 bases). There are 13 residues in the CDR3. In germline, CDR1 is SGHTA, CDR2 FQGNSA. Trimming left V 5 bases short and J 2 bases short, with 10 bases between. CDR3 nucleotides: TGTGCCAGCAGCCTAATGACTACCTACGAGCAGTACTTC. Translated, it gives CASSLMTTYEQYF.

The chain couples TRBV30 to TRBJ1-4; D not resolved. The CDR3 has 14 amino acids. V dropped 2 bases and J dropped 3 bases, with 10 bases sitting between them. Germline CDR1 reads GTSNPN; CDR2 reads SVGIG (reference sequence). The CDR3 loop reads CAWSYDASNEKLFF. The CDR3 nucleotides are TGTGCCTGGAGTTACGATGCATCTAATGAAAAACTGTTTTTT.

The gene calls are TRBV7-6 and TRBJ2-6; D gene ambiguous. The CDR3 extends over 15 amino acids. The V end lost 2 bases, the J end lost 0 bases, and 5 bases lay between the germline ends. Germline V gives CDR1 SGHVS, CDR2 FNYEAQ. This chain's CDR3 is CASSLIYSGANVLTF. The CDR3 region has the DNA TGTGCCAGCAGCTTAATTTACTCTGGGGCCAACGTCCTGACTTTC. The full variable domain, with the rest looked up from reference TRBV7-6 and TRBJ2-6, is GAGVSQSPRYKVTKRGQDVALRCDPISGHVSLYWYRQALGQGPEFLTYFNYEAQQDKSGLPNDRFSAERPEGSISTLTIQRTEQRDSAMYRCASSLIYSGANVLTFGAGSRLTVL.